The 18 T cell receptor beta chains below come from one sample, sequenced in a study of T cell responses to AZD1222 COVID-19 vaccine. The method was immunoSEQ multiplex PCR; TCRdb's version includes in-frame clones alone and lacks a portion of them. Among 100,000 to 150,000 clones listed, 80% to 95% were seen once. Sequences were derived from peripheral blood, sampled 28 days after the second AZD1222 dose. Receptor source: an adult who received the AZD1222 COVID-19 vaccine.

CDR3 sequence reads: CASSYDDRISSYEQYF. The CDR3 DNA reads TGTGCCAGTAGCTACGACGACAGGATCAGCTCCTACGAGCAGTACTTC. The J gene is TRBJ2-7, the V gene TRBV19; D might be TRBD1 (6 bases). V gave up 6 bases and J gave up 0 bases, with 18 bases separating them. The CDR3 covers 16 residues. Germline V gene lookup returns CDR1 LNHDA and CDR2 SQIVND (reference sequence).

Concerning this clone: Germline is not matched at one junction end, which may reflect a read error. V usage is TRBV7-7 and J usage is TRBJ2-1; 7 bases line up with TRBD2. Germline CDR1 SSHAT, CDR2 FNYEAQ (reference sequence). The CDR3 contains 17 residues. CDR3 loop: CASSHSPLAATYNEQFF. CDR3 DNA: TGTGCTAGCAGCCATTCCCCCCTAGCGGCAACCTACAATGAGCAGTTCTTC.

The chain is built from TRBV25-1 and TRBJ2-7, with a tentative D call TRBD2 (6 bases). Looked up from germline, CDR1 is MGHDK and CDR2 is SYGVNS. Trimming pared 2 bases from V and 4 bases from J, leaving 12 bases between. This CDR3 has 14 residues. This chain's CDR3 is CASSESGFGYEQYF. CDR3 nucleotides: TGTGCCAGCAGTGAAAGCGGGTTTGGATACGAGCAGTACTTC.

The chain is built from TRBV27 and TRBJ2-7; a weak D match, TRBD1 (6 bases). The V and J ends lost 6 bases and 1 base respectively, with 13 bases between them. Per the germline V gene, CDR1 is MNHEY and CDR2 is SMNVEV (reference sequence). CDR3 length: 14 amino acids. CDR3 protein: CASRAVGGSYEQYF. The CDR3, as DNA: TGTGCCAGCAGGGCTGTAGGGGGTTCCTACGAGCAGTACTTC.

A word on this clone: Other nucleotide sequences from this sample produce the same CDR3. The chain has TRBV6-1 and TRBJ1-4; D is unclear. V shed 3 bases and J shed 0 bases, with 8 bases lying between them. This CDR3 comprises 15 residues. CDR1 and CDR2 (germline): MNHNS, SASEGT. The CDR3 nucleotides are TGTGCCAGCAGTGAGGTCGGCGCAACTAATGAAAAACTGTTTTTT. It yields the protein CASSEVGATNEKLFF.

CDR3 sequence (DNA): TGTGCCAGCGGTAGGGCTGAAGGAGAGACCCAGTACTTC. Translating it yields CASGRAEGETQYF. The V gene is TRBV2, the J gene TRBJ2-5; D ambiguous. This CDR3 region has 13 residues. Between the trimmed V and J ends, which lost 8 bases and 4 bases, there was a span of 14 bases. CDR1 and CDR2 from the germline V gene are SNHLY and FYNNEI.

The rearrangement joins TRBV5-1 to TRBJ2-2; the match to TRBD1 covers 7 bases. The CDR3 consists of 16 residues. V lost 0 bases and J lost 4; bases outside the gene matches: 6. Germline CDR1 reads SGHRS; CDR2 reads YFSETQ. CDR3 residues: CASSLDSWDSTGELFF. CDR3 sequence (DNA): TGCGCCAGCAGCTTGGATTCATGGGACAGCACCGGGGAGCTGTTTTTT.

This chain connects TRBV19 to TRBJ2-7, with TRBD2 as a possible D gene (5 bases). CDR1 LNHDA and CDR2 SQIVND come from the germline V gene (reference sequence). The CDR3 loop spans 12 amino acids. V lost 3 bases and J lost 6, with 9 bases in between. CDR3 loop: CASSIASSEQYF. The CDR3 DNA sequence: TGTGCCAGTAGTATTGCTAGCAGCGAGCAGTACTTC.

The count of this clone is one. CDR3 sequence reads: CASSTTDQAGTGIFYEQYF. The CDR3 nucleotides are TGTGCCAGTAGCACAACCGACCAAGCCGGGACAGGGATTTTCTACGAGCAGTACTTC. The chain carries TRBV19 and TRBJ2-7, with 9 bases identical to TRBD1. This CDR3 comprises 19 residues. V was clipped by 6 bases and J by 3 bases; unmatched bases: 21. The germline V gene has CDR1 LNHDA and CDR2 SQIVND (reference sequence). The entire variable domain, with the rest obtained from reference TRBV19 and TRBJ2-7, is as follows: DGGITQSPKYLFRKEGQNVTLSCEQNLNHDAMYWYRQDPGQGLRLIYYSQIVNDFQKGDIAEGYSVSREKKESFPLTVTSAQKNPTAFYLCASSTTDQAGTGIFYEQYFGPGTRLTVT.

V gene TRBV19 combines with J gene TRBJ2-1; D is undetermined. Trimming removed 6 bases from V and 8 bases from J, with 11 bases in between. The CDR3 extends over 12 amino acids. Germline CDR1 LNHDA, CDR2 SQIVND (reference sequence). The CDR3 coding sequence is TGTGCCAGTAGGATGAACCGTGATGAGCAGTTCTTC. This translates into CASRMNRDEQFF.

The CDR3 protein is CASSQRQIQVRAEAFF. CDR3 coding DNA: TGCGCCAGCAGCCAACGTCAGATACAGGTACGGGCTGAAGCTTTCTTT. V gene TRBV4-1 combines with J gene TRBJ1-1; TRBD1 is a possible D gene (5 bases). The germline V gene has CDR1 MGHRA and CDR2 YSYEKL. This CDR3 has 16 amino acids. V gave up 2 bases and J gave up 6 bases, with 19 bases separating them.

In this sample, this clone turned up once. The chain is built from TRBV2 and TRBJ1-2; unclear D gene. V was clipped by 6 bases and J by 0 bases, with 8 bases between them. There are 13 residues in the CDR3. The germline V gene encodes CDR1 SNHLY and CDR2 FYNNEI. The CDR3 DNA reads as TGTGCCAGCAGCTCAACCACTAACTATGGCTACACCTTC. Its translation is CASSSTTNYGYTF.

V gene TRBV10-3 combines with J gene TRBJ2-5; weak D call: TRBD2 (5 bases). The CDR3 consists of 12 residues. V lost 4 bases and J 9 bases, leaving 12 bases between the germline ends. Germline CDR1 reads ENHRY; CDR2 reads SYGVKD. This CDR3 reads CAISASTGAQYF. The CDR3 nucleotides read TGTGCCATCAGTGCCAGCACCGGGGCCCAGTACTTC.

The V and J genes are TRBV24-1 and TRBJ1-2; TRBD1 matches 7 bases. This CDR3 contains 16 residues. Germline values: CDR1 KGHDR, CDR2 SFDVKD. The J segment lost 4 bases and the V segment lost 2 bases, leaving 9 bases of the junction unmatched. The CDR3 region has the DNA TGTGCCACCAGTGATTCCCGACAGGGAAGGAGCTATGGCTACACCTTC. This translates into CATSDSRQGRSYGYTF.

This rearrangement joins TRBV14 to TRBJ1-5; D is unresolved. V was cut by 4 bases and J by 9 bases, with 13 bases left in between. Germline V gene lookup returns CDR1 SGHDN and CDR2 FVKESK. This CDR3 comprises 13 residues. This CDR3 is CASSPSILGPQHF. CDR3 in DNA: TGTGCCAGCAGCCCCTCTATTTTAGGGCCCCAGCATTTT.

The chain has TRBV5-1 and TRBJ1-2; 8 bases are a match to TRBD1. The CDR3 has 16 amino acids. Germline CDR1 reads SGHRS; CDR2 reads YFSETQ. V shed 5 bases and J 0 bases; nucleotides not matched to a gene: 9. CDR3 loop: CASRAGTGTTNYGYTF. The CDR3 DNA reads as TGCGCCAGCAGAGCCGGGACAGGAACGACTAACTATGGCTACACCTTC.

A single count supports this clone. The chain recombines TRBV5-4 with TRBJ1-3; a weak D match, TRBD1 (5 bases). The CDR3 extends over 18 amino acids. Germline V gene data show CDR1 as SGHNT and CDR2 as YYREEE (reference sequence). Trimming pared 2 bases from V and 2 bases from J, leaving 20 bases between. This chain's CDR3 is CASSLGLTRGTTGNTIYF. CDR3 DNA sequence: TGTGCCAGCAGCTTAGGGTTAACAAGGGGAACTACTGGAAACACCATATATTTT. The full variable domain, with the rest looked up from reference TRBV5-4 and TRBJ1-3, is ETGVTQSPTHLIKTRGQQVTLRCSSQSGHNTVSWYQQALGQGPQFIFQYYREEENGRGNFPPRFSGLQFPNYSSELNVNALELDDSALYLCASSLGLTRGTTGNTIYFGEGSWLTVV.

The rearrangement joins TRBV7-2 to TRBJ2-5; the D gene is possibly TRBD1 (5 bases). There are 14 residues in the CDR3. CDR1 and CDR2 from the germline V gene are SGHTA and FQGNSA. The V end lost 0 bases, the J end lost 4 bases, and 9 bases lay between the germline ends. The CDR3 region has the DNA TGTGCCAGCAGCTTAGCGTTTAGGGGAGAGACCCAGTACTTC. This codes for CASSLAFRGETQYF.